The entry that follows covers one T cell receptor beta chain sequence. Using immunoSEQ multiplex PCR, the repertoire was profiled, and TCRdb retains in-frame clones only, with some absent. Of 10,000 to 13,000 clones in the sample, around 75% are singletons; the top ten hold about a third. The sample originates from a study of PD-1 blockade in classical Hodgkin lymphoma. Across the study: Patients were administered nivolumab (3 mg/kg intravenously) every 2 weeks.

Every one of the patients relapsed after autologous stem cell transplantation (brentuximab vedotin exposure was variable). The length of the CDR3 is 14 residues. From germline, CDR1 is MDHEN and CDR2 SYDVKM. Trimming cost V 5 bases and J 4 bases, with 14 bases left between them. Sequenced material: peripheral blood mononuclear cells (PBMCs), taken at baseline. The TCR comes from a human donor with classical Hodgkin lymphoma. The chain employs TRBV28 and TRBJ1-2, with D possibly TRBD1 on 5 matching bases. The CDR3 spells CASSPLGTIYGYTF. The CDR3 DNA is TGTGCCAGCAGTCCCCTAGGGACGATCTATGGCTACACCTTC.